This entry describes one TCR beta chain. The antigen is undetermined. Primers included in the PCR were 60 Vbeta and 13 Jbeta primers. This table comes from immunoSEQ multiplex PCR, and its TCRdb copy is limited to in-frame clones, with some not included. The data hold roughly 90,000 clones, with around 85% observed a single time. Unrecorded immune exposure was likely among donors, who were nominally healthy when sampled. Germline assignment: CDR1 LNHNV and CDR2 YYDKDF (reference sequence). The CDR3 extends over 14 amino acids. V dropped 1 base and J dropped 6 bases, with 10 bases sitting between them. This sample stems from a study of cytomegalovirus exposure and HLA in healthy donors. Regarding the study as a whole: The authors later linked a missense DCLRE1C variant to TCR beta V- and J-gene trimming. Analyzed later, most CMV-associated TCR beta chains appeared HLA-restricted. When a later analysis was performed, an Asian-associated ancestry cluster reportedly had fewer N-insertions than the roughly 730-donor mean.

The V gene is TRBV15, the J gene TRBJ1-5; a weak D match, TRBD1 (5 bases). The TCR originated in a man younger than 35 in good health and CMV-seronegative. Sequencing used PBMCs. CDR3 residues: CATSRAGGGQPQHF. The CDR3 bases are TGTGCCACCAGCAGAGCCGGGGGGGGTCAGCCCCAGCATTTT.